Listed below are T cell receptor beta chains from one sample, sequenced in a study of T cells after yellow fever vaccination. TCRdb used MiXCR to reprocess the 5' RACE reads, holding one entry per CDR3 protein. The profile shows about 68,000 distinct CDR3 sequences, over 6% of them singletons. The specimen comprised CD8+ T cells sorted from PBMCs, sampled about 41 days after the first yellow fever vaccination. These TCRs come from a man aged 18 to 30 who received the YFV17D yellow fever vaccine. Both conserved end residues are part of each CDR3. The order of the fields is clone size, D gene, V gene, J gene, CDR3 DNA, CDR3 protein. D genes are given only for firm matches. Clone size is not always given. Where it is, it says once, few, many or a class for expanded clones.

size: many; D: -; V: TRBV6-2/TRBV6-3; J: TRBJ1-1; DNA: TGTGCCAGCAGTTATCAGGGAACGAACACTGAAGCTTTCTTT; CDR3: CASSYQGTNTEAFF
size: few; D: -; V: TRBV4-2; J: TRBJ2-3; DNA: TGTGCCAGCAGCCAAACCCCGGATACGCAGTATTTT; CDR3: CASSQTPDTQYF
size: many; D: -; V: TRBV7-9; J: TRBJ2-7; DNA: TGTGCCAGCAGCGCAGCTTCCTACGAGCAGTACTTC; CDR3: CASSAASYEQYF
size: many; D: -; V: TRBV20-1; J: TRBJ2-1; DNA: TGCAGTGCTAGAGGATCCAGCAGCCACAATGAGCAGTTCTTC; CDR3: CSARGSSSHNEQFF
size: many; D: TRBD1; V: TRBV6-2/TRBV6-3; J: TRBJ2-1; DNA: TGTGCCAGCAGATCCGGGACAGGGAGCTACAATGAGCAGTTCTTC; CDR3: CASRSGTGSYNEQFF
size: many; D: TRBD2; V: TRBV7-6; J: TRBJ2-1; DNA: TGTGCCAGCAGCTTATCGACAGGGACTAGCGGGGGAGAAGAGCAGTTCTTC; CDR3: CASSLSTGTSGGEEQFF
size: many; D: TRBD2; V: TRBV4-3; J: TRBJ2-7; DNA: TGCGCCAGCAGCCAAGATCTAGCGGGGGGCTCCTACGAGCAGTACTTC; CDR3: CASSQDLAGGSYEQYF
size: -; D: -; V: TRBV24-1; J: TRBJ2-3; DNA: TGTGCCACCAGTGATTTGGGGGATACGCAGTATTTT; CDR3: CATSDLGDTQYF
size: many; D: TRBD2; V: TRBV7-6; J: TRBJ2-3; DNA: TGTGCCAGCAGCTCCTCGCTAGCGGGGGGGAGGGATACGCAGTATTTT; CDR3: CASSSSLAGGRDTQYF
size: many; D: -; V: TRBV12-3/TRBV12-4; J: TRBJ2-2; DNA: TGTGCCAGCACCTATAACGGGGAGCTGTTTTTT; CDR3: CASTYNGELFF
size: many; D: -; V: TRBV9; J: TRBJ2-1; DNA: TGTGCCAGCAGCTACCGGGGCAGGGGAAGCTCCTACAATGAGCAGTTCTTC; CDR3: CASSYRGRGSSYNEQFF
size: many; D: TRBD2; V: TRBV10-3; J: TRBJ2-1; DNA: TGTGCCATCAGGACTAGCGGGGGGGCCGGTAATGAGCAGTTCTTC; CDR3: CAIRTSGGAGNEQFF
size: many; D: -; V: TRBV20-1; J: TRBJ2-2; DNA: TGCAGTGCTAGTCAACCGCTCGGGGAGCTGTTTTTT; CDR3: CSASQPLGELFF
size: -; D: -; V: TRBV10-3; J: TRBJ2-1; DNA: TGTGCCATCAGTGGTGGGGACAATGAGCAGTTCTTC; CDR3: CAISGGDNEQFF
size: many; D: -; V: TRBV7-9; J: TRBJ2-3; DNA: TGTGCTACGGGGATTACTGGAGATACGCAGTATTTT; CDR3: CATGITGDTQYF
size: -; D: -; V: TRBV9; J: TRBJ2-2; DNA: TGTGCCAGCAGCGTATCCTGGACCGCACCGACCAACACCGGGGAGCTGTTTTTT; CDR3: CASSVSWTAPTNTGELFF
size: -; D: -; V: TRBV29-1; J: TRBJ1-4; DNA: TGCAGCGCCCTCGGTGGAGCGGGGGAAAAACTGTTTTTT; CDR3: CSALGGAGEKLFF
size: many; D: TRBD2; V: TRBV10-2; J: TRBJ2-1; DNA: TGCGCCAGCTCCGGGAGGGGGGCCTTAGAGCAGTTCTTC; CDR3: CASSGRGALEQFF